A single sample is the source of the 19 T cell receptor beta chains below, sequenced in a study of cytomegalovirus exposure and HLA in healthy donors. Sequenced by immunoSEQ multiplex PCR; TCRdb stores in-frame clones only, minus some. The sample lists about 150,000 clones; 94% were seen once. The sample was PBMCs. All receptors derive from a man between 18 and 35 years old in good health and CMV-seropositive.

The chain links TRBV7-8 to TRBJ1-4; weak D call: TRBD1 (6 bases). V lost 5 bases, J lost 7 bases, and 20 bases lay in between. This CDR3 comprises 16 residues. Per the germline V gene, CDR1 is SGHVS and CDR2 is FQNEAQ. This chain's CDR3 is CASSPYGQPRGEKLFF. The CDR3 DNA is TGTGCCAGCAGCCCCTACGGACAGCCAAGGGGTGAAAAACTGTTTTTT. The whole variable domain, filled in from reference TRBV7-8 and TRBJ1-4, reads GAGVSQSPRYKVAKRGQDVALRCDPISGHVSLFWYQQALGQGPEFLTYFQNEAQLDKSGLPSDRFFAERPEGSVSTLKIQRTQQEDSAVYLCASSPYGQPRGEKLFFGSGTQLSVL.

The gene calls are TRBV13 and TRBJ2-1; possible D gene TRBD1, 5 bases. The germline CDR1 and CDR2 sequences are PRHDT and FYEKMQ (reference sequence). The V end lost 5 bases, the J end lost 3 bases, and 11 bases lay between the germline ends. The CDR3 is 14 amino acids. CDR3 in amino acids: CASSGPQGYNEQFF. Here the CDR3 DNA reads TGTGCCAGCAGCGGTCCCCAGGGCTACAATGAGCAGTTCTTC.

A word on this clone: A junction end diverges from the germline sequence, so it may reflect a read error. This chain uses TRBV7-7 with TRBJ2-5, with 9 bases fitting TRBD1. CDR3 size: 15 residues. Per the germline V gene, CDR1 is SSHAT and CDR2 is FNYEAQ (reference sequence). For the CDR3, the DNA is TGTGCTAGCAGCCTCCGGGACAGGGACTCGGGGACCCAGTACTTC. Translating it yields CASSLRDRDSGTQYF.

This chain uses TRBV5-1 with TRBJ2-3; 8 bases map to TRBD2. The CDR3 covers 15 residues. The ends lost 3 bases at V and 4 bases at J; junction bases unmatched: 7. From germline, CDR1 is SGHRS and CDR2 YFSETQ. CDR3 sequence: CASSSSGSVADTQYF. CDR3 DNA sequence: TGCGCCAGCAGCTCGAGCGGGAGCGTGGCAGATACGCAGTATTTT.

The CDR3 here is CASSRSTVQGPGYTF. The CDR3 region has the DNA TGTGCCAGTAGTAGGTCGACCGTACAGGGGCCTGGCTACACCTTC. The J gene is TRBJ1-2, the V gene TRBV19, with 7 nucleotides matching TRBD1. The germline gives CDR1 LNHDA, CDR2 SQIVND (reference sequence). This CDR3 spans 15 amino acids. V lost 4 bases and J lost 7; bases outside the gene matches: 12.

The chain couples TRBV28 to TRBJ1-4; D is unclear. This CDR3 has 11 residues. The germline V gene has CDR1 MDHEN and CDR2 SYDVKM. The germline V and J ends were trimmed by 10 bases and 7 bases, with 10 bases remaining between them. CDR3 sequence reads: CATMGREKLFF. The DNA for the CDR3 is TGTGCCACTATGGGCCGTGAAAAACTGTTTTTT. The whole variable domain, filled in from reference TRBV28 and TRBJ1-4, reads DVKVTQSSRYLVKRTGEKVFLECVQDMDHENMFWYRQDPGLGLRLIYFSYDVKMKEKGDIPEGYSVSREKKERFSLILESASTNQTSMYLCATMGREKLFFGSGTQLSVL.

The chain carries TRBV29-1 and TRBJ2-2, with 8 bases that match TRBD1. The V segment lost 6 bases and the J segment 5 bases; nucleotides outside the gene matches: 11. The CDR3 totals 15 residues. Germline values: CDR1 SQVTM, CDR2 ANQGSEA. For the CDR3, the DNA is TGCAGCGTCAAGACAGGGGCCTATGATACCGGGGAGCTGTTTTTT. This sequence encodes CSVKTGAYDTGELFF.

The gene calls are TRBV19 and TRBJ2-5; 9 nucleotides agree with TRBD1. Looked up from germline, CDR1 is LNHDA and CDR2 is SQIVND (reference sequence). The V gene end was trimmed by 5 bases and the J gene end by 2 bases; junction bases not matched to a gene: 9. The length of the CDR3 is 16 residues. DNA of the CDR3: TGTGCCAGTAGTGACCGGGACAGGGTACTTCAAGAGACCCAGTACTTC. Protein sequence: CASSDRDRVLQETQYF.

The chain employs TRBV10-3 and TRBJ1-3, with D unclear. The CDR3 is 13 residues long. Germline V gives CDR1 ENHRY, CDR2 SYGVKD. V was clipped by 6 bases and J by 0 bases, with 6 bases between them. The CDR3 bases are TGTGCCATCAGCCCCAACTCTGGAAACACCATATATTTT. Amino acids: CAISPNSGNTIYF.

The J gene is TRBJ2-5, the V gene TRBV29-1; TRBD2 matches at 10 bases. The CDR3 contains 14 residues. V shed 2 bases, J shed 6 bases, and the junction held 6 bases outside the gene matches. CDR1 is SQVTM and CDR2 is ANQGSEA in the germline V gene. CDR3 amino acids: CSVELAGVEKTQYF. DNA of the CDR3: TGCAGCGTTGAACTAGCGGGAGTAGAGAAGACCCAGTACTTC.

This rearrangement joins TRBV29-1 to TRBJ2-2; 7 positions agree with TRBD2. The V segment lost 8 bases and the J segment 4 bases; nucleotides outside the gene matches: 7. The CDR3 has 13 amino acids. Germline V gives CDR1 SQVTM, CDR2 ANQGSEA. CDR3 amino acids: CSRDYLFTGELFF. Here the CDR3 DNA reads TGCAGCCGGGACTACCTATTCACCGGGGAGCTGTTTTTT.

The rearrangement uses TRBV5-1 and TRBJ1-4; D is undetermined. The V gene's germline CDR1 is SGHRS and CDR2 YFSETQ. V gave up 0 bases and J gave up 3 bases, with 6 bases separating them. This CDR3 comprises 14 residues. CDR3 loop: CASSLEPANEKLFF. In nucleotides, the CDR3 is TGCGCCAGCAGCTTGGAGCCGGCTAATGAAAAACTGTTTTTT. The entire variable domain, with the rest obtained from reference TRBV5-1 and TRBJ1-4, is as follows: KAGVTQTPRYLIKTRGQQVTLSCSPISGHRSVSWYQQTPGQGLQFLFEYFSETQRNKGNFPGRFSGRQFSNSRSEMNVSTLELGDSALYLCASSLEPANEKLFFGSGTQLSVL.

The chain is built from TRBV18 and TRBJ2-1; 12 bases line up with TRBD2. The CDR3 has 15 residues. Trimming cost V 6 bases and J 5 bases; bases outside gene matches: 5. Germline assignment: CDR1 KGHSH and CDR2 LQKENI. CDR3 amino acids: CASSPPSGRDNEQFF. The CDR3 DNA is TGTGCCAGCTCCCCTCCTAGCGGGAGGGACAATGAGCAGTTCTTC.

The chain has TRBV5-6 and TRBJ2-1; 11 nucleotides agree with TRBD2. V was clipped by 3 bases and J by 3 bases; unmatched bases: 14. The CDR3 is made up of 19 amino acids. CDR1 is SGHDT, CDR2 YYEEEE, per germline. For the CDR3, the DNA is TGTGCCAGCAGCTCACTGGCCCCTCTAGCGGGAGGACGCTACAATGAGCAGTTCTTC. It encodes CASSSLAPLAGGRYNEQFF.

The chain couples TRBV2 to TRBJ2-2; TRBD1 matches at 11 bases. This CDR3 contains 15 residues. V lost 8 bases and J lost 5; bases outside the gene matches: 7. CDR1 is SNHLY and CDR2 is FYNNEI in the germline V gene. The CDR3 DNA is TGTGCCAGCTTCCGGGACAGGGGGAGGACCGGGGAGCTGTTTTTT. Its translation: CASFRDRGRTGELFF.

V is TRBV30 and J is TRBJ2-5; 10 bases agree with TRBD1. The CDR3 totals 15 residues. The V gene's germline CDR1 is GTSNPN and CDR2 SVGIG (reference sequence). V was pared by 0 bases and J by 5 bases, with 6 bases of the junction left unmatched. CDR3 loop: CAWSVGQGVIETQYF. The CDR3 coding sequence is TGTGCCTGGAGTGTAGGACAGGGGGTTATCGAGACCCAGTACTTC.

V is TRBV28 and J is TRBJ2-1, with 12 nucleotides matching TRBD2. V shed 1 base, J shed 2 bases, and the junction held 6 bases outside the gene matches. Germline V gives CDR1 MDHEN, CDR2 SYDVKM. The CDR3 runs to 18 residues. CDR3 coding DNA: TGTGCCAGCAGTTTATTGGATGGACTAGCGGGGACCTACAATGAGCAGTTCTTC. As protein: CASSLLDGLAGTYNEQFF. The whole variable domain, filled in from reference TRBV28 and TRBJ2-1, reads DVKVTQSSRYLVKRTGEKVFLECVQDMDHENMFWYRQDPGLGLRLIYFSYDVKMKEKGDIPEGYSVSREKKERFSLILESASTNQTSMYLCASSLLDGLAGTYNEQFFGPGTRLTVL.

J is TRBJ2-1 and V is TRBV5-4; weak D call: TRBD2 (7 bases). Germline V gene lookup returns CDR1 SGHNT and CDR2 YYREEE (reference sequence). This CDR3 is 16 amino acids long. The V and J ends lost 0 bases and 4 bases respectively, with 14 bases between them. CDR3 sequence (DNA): TGTGCCAGCAGCTTGGGTGCGGGGGCCTCTTACAATGAGCAGTTCTTC. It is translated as CASSLGAGASYNEQFF.

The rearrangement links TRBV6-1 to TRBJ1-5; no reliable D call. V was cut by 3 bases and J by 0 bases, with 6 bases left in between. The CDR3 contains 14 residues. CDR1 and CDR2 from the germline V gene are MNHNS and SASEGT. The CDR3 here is CASSDLYSNQPQHF. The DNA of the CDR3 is TGTGCCAGCAGTGACCTATATAGCAATCAGCCCCAGCATTTT.